This T cell receptor beta chain was captured in a study of blood T cells in healthy people across ages. The overall study: About one barcoded TCR beta cDNA was captured per two T cells.

Regarding the study as a whole: Greater diversity and more naive CD4+ cells were seen in long-lived donors than in aged donors.

Alongside a J-beta primer mix, a sample-barcoded 5' primer served in a second PCR lasting roughly 6 to 11 cycles. Every individual sample yielded 2.5 million or more paired-end reads (each containing CDR3). TCRdb itself ran the 5' RACE reads through MiXCR, one entry per CDR3 protein. The sample records more than 800,000 distinct CDR3 sequences, roughly 26% being singletons. Concerning this clonotype: Its antigen is as yet unknown.

Germline CDR1 reads SEHNR; CDR2 reads FQNEAQ (reference sequence). V lost 1 base and J lost 7, with 13 bases in between. This CDR3 region has 14 residues. The sample consisted of blood. The receptor comes from a woman older than 75 in good health. The chain combines TRBV7-9 with TRBJ1-1; D is possibly TRBD1 (6 bases). Here the CDR3 DNA reads TGTGCCAGCAGCTTAGTATTGGGGGGCGTTGAAGCTTTCTTT. It yields the protein CASSLVLGGVEAFF.